The following is a TCR beta chain sequence with its context. Its antigen is not known. The data were taken from a study of cytomegalovirus exposure and HLA in healthy donors. Overall study findings and caveats: The authors later found HLA-associated TCR beta chains more clonally expanded than equally common others. Presence/absence analyses rested on an assumption that sequencing depth was roughly uniform across donors.

Primers included in the PCR were 60 Vbeta and 13 Jbeta primers. The protocol was immunoSEQ multiplex PCR, while the TCRdb copy is restricted to in-frame clones and leaves out a portion. There are 100,000 to 120,000 clones in the sample; around 77% occur only once, and approximately 5% lies in the top ten. CDR1 MNHEY and CDR2 SVGAGI come from the germline V gene. This CDR3 comprises 14 residues. The V gene lost 6 bases and the J gene lost 0 bases, with 11 bases spanning the gap. The sequencing input was PBMCs. This chain links TRBV6-5 with TRBJ2-5; unclear D gene. The receptor was isolated from a woman aged 30 to 39 in good health and CMV-seropositive. This chain's CDR3 is CASSPVRYQETQYF. As DNA, the CDR3 is TGTGCCAGCAGCCCGGTGAGGTACCAAGAGACCCAGTACTTC.